The present entry profiles one T cell receptor beta chain with its context. What it binds is unknown. This sample is drawn from a study of human T cells and chemical hapten exposure. Study-wide results and caveats: No change in TCRs above 1 in 1000 frequency was produced by DPC sensitization.

Individual cDNA molecules in this library carried unique molecular identifiers. Each CDR3 protein gets one entry after TCRdb re-called the RACE reads with MiXCR. The sample shows 70,000 to 85,000 distinct CDR3 sequences, roughly 8.6% of them seen only once. There are 15 residues in the CDR3. Noted time point: healthy volunteer bleed at 6 weeks. Extraction of total RNA was performed on unfractionated whole blood. The specimen was whole blood. The TCR was taken from a male donor in good health. Some clones in this sample may be carry-over from other donors' samples. V and J are TRBV12-1 and TRBJ1-1. TRBV12-1 is marked as a pseudogene. The CDR3 here is CASSFFGFGDTEAFF. CDR3 DNA: TGTGCCAGCAGCTTTTTTGGGTTTGGAGACACTGAAGCTTTCTTT.